One sample yielded the 20 T cell receptor beta chains listed below, sequenced in a study of CD8+ T cells in alopecia areata. It was cDNA, reverse transcribed from extracted RNA, that served as the sequencing template. Method: immunoSEQ multiplex PCR; TCRdb's copy keeps in-frame clones and lacks some. The table has 180,000 or so clones, 58% seen once. Treatment defined: oral pan-JAK inhibitor, 5-10 mg twice daily. The specimen was CD4+ T cells sorted from blood, collected at week 24, from a patient treated with tofacitinib. The receptors were sampled from a human donor with alopecia areata.

The J gene is TRBJ1-2, the V gene TRBV28; 8 nucleotides align to TRBD1. This CDR3 has 13 amino acids. V lost 8 bases to trimming and J lost 4 bases; unmatched junction nucleotides: 6. Germline CDR1 and CDR2: MDHEN and SYDVKM. CDR3 residues: CASRQGAAYGYTF. The CDR3 DNA reads TGTGCCAGCCGGCAGGGGGCGGCCTATGGCTACACCTTC.

The chain uses TRBV25-1 and TRBJ1-4; no clear D. The CDR3 is 12 amino acids. Trimming removed 9 bases from V and 4 bases from J, with 9 bases in between. In germline, CDR1 is MGHDK, CDR2 SYGVNS. CDR3 nucleotides: TGTGCCAGTGGACGGATTAATGAAAAACTGTTTTTT. As protein: CASGRINEKLFF.

The chain joins TRBV5-4 to TRBJ2-1, with 8 bases fitting TRBD2. V lost 0 bases, J lost 4 bases, and 9 bases stayed unmatched. Per germline, CDR1 SGHNT and CDR2 YYREEE (reference sequence). This CDR3 region has 17 residues. The CDR3 here is CASSLGGRSGVYNEQFF. In DNA, the CDR3 is TGTGCCAGCAGCTTGGGTGGGCGTAGCGGGGTATACAATGAGCAGTTCTTC. Based on the CDR3 plus reference TRBV5-4 and TRBJ2-1, the full variable domain is ETGVTQSPTHLIKTRGQQVTLRCSSQSGHNTVSWYQQALGQGPQFIFQYYREEENGRGNFPPRFSGLQFPNYSSELNVNALELDDSALYLCASSLGGRSGVYNEQFFGPGTRLTVL.

This clone has only a few counts. The CDR3 nucleotides read TGTGCCAGTAAACAGGGCTCCGGCACAGATACGCAGTATTTT. This codes for CASKQGSGTDTQYF. V gene TRBV2 combines with J gene TRBJ2-3, with D possibly matching TRBD1 (6 bases). The V gene's germline CDR1 is SNHLY and CDR2 FYNNEI. Trimming left V 9 bases short and J 1 base short, with 14 bases between. The CDR3 loop spans 14 amino acids.

This clone came up a few times. V and J are TRBV27 and TRBJ1-2, with TRBD1 as a possible D gene (5 bases). This CDR3 is 11 amino acids long. Trimming removed 8 bases from V and 4 bases from J, with 8 bases in between. Germline-derived CDR1 and CDR2 are MNHEY and SMNVEV (reference sequence). CDR3 DNA: TGTGCCAGCGGGGACCGCTATGGCTACACCTTC. Protein sequence: CASGDRYGYTF.

This sequence joins TRBV30 and TRBJ2-5; D may match TRBD1 or TRBD2 (5 bases each). V lost 3 bases to trimming and J lost 4 bases, with 12 bases between them. Germline V gene sequence: CDR1 GTSNPN, CDR2 SVGIG (reference sequence). The CDR3 is made up of 13 amino acids. The CDR3 region has the DNA TGTGCCTGGAGCGGGACCCTGGGAGAGACCCAGTACTTC. Protein: CAWSGTLGETQYF.

This clone was observed a single time. This sequence joins TRBV7-9 and TRBJ1-2; D might be TRBD1 (5 bases). The CDR3 loop spans 14 amino acids. V gave up 6 bases and J gave up 5 bases, with 16 bases separating them. The germline V gene encodes CDR1 SEHNR and CDR2 FQNEAQ (reference sequence). As DNA, the CDR3 is TGTGCCAGCAGTAGACAGCCGCTCCTATATGGCTACACCTTC. Protein product: CASSRQPLLYGYTF.

The CDR3 spells CASSWGRGSNQPQHF. CDR3 DNA: TGTGCCAGCAGCTGGGGCAGGGGCTCCAATCAGCCCCAGCATTTT. V and J are TRBV5-6 and TRBJ1-5; possibly TRBD1 for D (6 bases). The CDR3 has 15 residues. Germline lookup yields CDR1 SGHDT and CDR2 YYEEEE. Trimming cost V 3 bases and J 3 bases, with 13 bases left between them.

This chain joins TRBV5-1 and TRBJ2-2; D not resolved. V was clipped by 0 bases and J by 1 base, with 4 bases between them. There are 14 residues in the CDR3. Germline assignment: CDR1 SGHRS and CDR2 YFSETQ. The CDR3 region is CASSLGRNTGELFF. CDR3 nucleotides: TGCGCCAGCAGCTTGGGACGGAACACCGGGGAGCTGTTTTTT.

J is TRBJ2-1 and V is TRBV28; TRBD2 aligns across 7 bases. The CDR3 covers 15 residues. The junction had 12 bases not matched to a gene; V was cut back by 5 bases and J by 8 bases. Germline V CDR1 and CDR2: MDHEN, SYDVKM. The CDR3 nucleotides are TGTGCCAGCAGTCAGGCGAAAGCGGGAACCGATGAGCAGTTCTTC. It codes for CASSQAKAGTDEQFF.

In this sample, this clone turned up a few times. The chain has TRBV5-1 and TRBJ2-3, with D maybe TRBD2 (6 bases). V lost 4 bases to trimming and J lost 1 base, with 13 bases between them. The CDR3 totals 15 residues. Germline V CDR1 and CDR2: SGHRS, YFSETQ. CDR3 protein: CASSGSTGGTDTQYF. The CDR3 bases are TGCGCCAGCAGCGGCAGTACGGGGGGCACAGATACGCAGTATTTT. Variable domain in full (rest from reference TRBV5-1 and TRBJ2-3): KAGVTQTPRYLIKTRGQQVTLSCSPISGHRSVSWYQQTPGQGLQFLFEYFSETQRNKGNFPGRFSGRQFSNSRSEMNVSTLELGDSALYLCASSGSTGGTDTQYFGPGTRLTVL.

This clone has more than one count but fewer than ten. This chain connects TRBV4-2 to TRBJ2-1, with D uncertain. This CDR3 contains 12 residues. V was trimmed by 3 bases and J by 7 bases, leaving 7 bases between them. The germline CDR1 and CDR2 sequences are LGHNA and YNFKEQ. CDR3 loop: CASSQAINEQFF. CDR3 nucleotide sequence: TGTGCCAGCAGCCAGGCTATAAATGAGCAGTTCTTC.

This clone was observed a few times. The same CDR3 also results from other DNA sequences found in this sample. The rearrangement joins TRBV18 to TRBJ2-5; unclear D gene. This CDR3 has 13 amino acids. V gave up 2 bases and J gave up 4 bases, with 8 bases separating them. Looked up from germline, CDR1 is KGHSH and CDR2 is LQKENI. CDR3 bases: TGTGCCAGCTCACCAAAAGTCCCAGAGACCCAGTACTTC. This codes for CASSPKVPETQYF.

Regarding this clone: The same CDR3 can be traced to other DNA sequences in this sample. This chain connects TRBV7-2 to TRBJ2-7, with no clear D. This CDR3 region has 11 residues. The germline V gene has CDR1 SGHTA and CDR2 FQGNSA. V lost 5 bases to trimming and J lost 2 bases, with 4 bases between them. The CDR3 DNA reads TGTGCCAGCAGCCCAGCCTACGAGCAGTACTTC. Translated, it gives CASSPAYEQYF.

The chain's CDR3 is CAWAERMYEQYF. CDR3 coding DNA: TGTGCCTGGGCCGAACGGATGTACGAGCAGTACTTC. The chain recombines TRBV30 with TRBJ2-7; no clear D. The V gene's germline CDR1 is GTSNPN and CDR2 SVGIG (reference sequence). The CDR3 loop spans 12 amino acids. The germline V and J ends were trimmed by 5 bases and 4 bases, with 12 bases remaining between them.

This clone occurred a few times. CDR3 coding DNA: TGTGCCAGCAGACCGAGGGGGCTTGCAACTAATGAAAAACTGTTTTTT. Translating gives CASRPRGLATNEKLFF. The J gene is TRBJ1-4, the V gene TRBV7-2; TRBD1 agrees at 7 bases. The CDR3 is 16 amino acids. Trimming took 6 bases from V and 0 from J; bases not matched to a gene: 7. Per the germline V gene, CDR1 is SGHTA and CDR2 is FQGNSA.

The J gene is TRBJ2-5, the V gene TRBV29-1; D call uncertain. This CDR3 comprises 11 residues. V was shortened by 5 bases and J by 5 bases, with 9 bases between the two germline ends. Germline loops: CDR1 SQVTM, CDR2 ANQGSEA. The CDR3 DNA follows: TGCAGCGTTATCCCCCCCGAGACCCAGTACTTC. This sequence encodes CSVIPPETQYF.

Note on this clone: The sample has other DNA sequences that encode this CDR3 too. The chain couples TRBV9 to TRBJ1-5, with 7 bases aligning to TRBD1. CDR3 length: 14 amino acids. Germline CDR1 is SGDLS and CDR2 is YYNGEE. V was pared by 0 bases and J by 5 bases, with 2 bases of the junction left unmatched. CDR3 in DNA: TGTGCCAGCAGCGTAGGCCAGGGGGATCAGCCCCAGCATTTT. It translates to CASSVGQGDQPQHF.

This clone was seen only a few times. In DNA, the CDR3 is TGTGCCGGAGGGGAGGCCCCCTACGAGCAGTACTTC. Residues: CAGGEAPYEQYF. The V call is TRBV28, the J call TRBJ2-7; D may be TRBD2 (6 bases). Germline V gene sequence: CDR1 MDHEN, CDR2 SYDVKM. This CDR3 has 12 residues. Deletions cut 11 bases from V and 2 bases from J, with 13 bases between.

The genes are TRBV4-2 and TRBJ1-2; D uncertain. The V end was cut by 0 bases, the J end by 11 bases, with 10 bases between. This CDR3 has 12 amino acids. Germline V gene data show CDR1 as LGHNA and CDR2 as YNFKEQ. The CDR3 loop is CASSQEPIGYTF. The CDR3, as DNA: TGTGCCAGCAGCCAAGAACCTATAGGTTACACCTTC.